This T cell receptor (beta chain) is drawn from a study of blood T cell repertoires in COVID-19. Background on the study: There were acute and convalescent COVID-19 samples, and they came from the United States, Italy and Spain. PBMCs, B-cell-depleted T cells, or T cells were the source of the cDNA or gDNA that made up the material.

Comment on this clone: Other DNA variants within this sample encode the same CDR3.

The CDR3 is 15 amino acids. Trimming left V 0 bases short and J 2 bases short, with 8 bases between. Germline V gene data show CDR1 as SGHRS and CDR2 as YFSETQ. Original handling: From reference gene primer amplification, estimates of nucleated cell counts were derived. Assay used: immunoSEQ multiplex PCR; TCRdb lists only in-frame clones, some missing. V and J calls and clone size are given by that table; D and trimming were obtained from the DNA. The sample includes 150,000 or so clones, approximately 91% of them seen just once. J is TRBJ1-4 and V is TRBV5-1; D gene uncertain. Specimen: peripheral blood. This sequence was found in a young man with acute or convalescent COVID-19. The CDR3 protein is CASSLGGQTNEKLFF. CDR3 nucleotides: TGCGCCAGCAGCTTGGGAGGGCAGACTAATGAAAAACTGTTTTTT.